This T cell receptor (beta chain) emerged from a study of T cell responses to AZD1222 COVID-19 vaccine. Study information: Second-dose intervals of approximately 4 or approximately 12 weeks were pooled.

This clone has just one count. Its antigen is unknown. Findings of the study overall: Close to half of spike-specific TCRs reportedly recognize unmutated variant regions. Only five to seven AZD1222 recipients were seropositive at baseline. Spike was spanned by vaccine-associated CD4 TCRs, which were dominant at 160-218 and 743-854.

Germline V CDR1 and CDR2: SNHLY, FYNNEI. There are 16 residues in the CDR3. V was cut by 6 bases and J by 0 bases, with 14 bases left in between. Repertoires were generated with immunoSEQ multiplex PCR, while TCRdb's copy carries only in-frame clones and drops some. This table has about 180,000 clones, about 88% appearing once. The material was peripheral blood, obtained on day 0 of AZD1222 vaccination. The TCR comes from an adult in good health. The gene calls are TRBV2 and TRBJ1-4, with D hard to call. As DNA, the CDR3 is TGTGCCAGCAGCCTCCCCCGTGGTTCAACTAATGAAAAACTGTTTTTT. This codes for CASSLPRGSTNEKLFF.